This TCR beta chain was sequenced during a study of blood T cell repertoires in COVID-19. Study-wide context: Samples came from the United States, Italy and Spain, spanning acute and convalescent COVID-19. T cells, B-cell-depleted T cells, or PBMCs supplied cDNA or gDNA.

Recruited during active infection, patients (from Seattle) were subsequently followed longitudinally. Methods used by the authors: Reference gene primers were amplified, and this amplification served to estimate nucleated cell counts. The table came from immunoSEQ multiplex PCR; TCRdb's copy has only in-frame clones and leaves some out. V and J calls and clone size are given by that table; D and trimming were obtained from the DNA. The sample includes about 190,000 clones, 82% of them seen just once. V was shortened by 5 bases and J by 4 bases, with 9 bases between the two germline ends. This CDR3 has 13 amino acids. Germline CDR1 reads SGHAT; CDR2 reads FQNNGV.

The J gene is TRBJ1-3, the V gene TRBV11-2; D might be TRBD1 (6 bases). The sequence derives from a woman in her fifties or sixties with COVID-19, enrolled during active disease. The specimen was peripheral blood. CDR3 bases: TGTGCCAGCAGCCCAACAGGGGGAAACACCATATATTTT. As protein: CASSPTGGNTIYF.